This T cell receptor (beta chain) was captured in a study of technical replicates of blood from a handful of donors. The protocol was immunoSEQ multiplex PCR, while the TCRdb copy is restricted to in-frame clones and leaves out a portion. Of 75,000 to 100,000 clones detected, 85% to 95% appear once; the ten largest clones hold about 0.22%. The sample consisted of T cells isolated from PBMCs. This clonotype was obtained from a human donor in good health.

The CDR3 region is CASSLASGGTYNEQFF. CDR3 sequence (DNA): TGCGCCAGCAGCTTGGCGTCCGGGGGGACCTACAATGAGCAGTTCTTC. The gene calls are TRBV5-1 and TRBJ2-1; 7 bases line up with TRBD2. Per germline, CDR1 SGHRS and CDR2 YFSETQ. CDR3 length equals 16 residues. The V gene end was trimmed by 0 bases and the J gene end by 2 bases; junction bases not matched to a gene: 5.